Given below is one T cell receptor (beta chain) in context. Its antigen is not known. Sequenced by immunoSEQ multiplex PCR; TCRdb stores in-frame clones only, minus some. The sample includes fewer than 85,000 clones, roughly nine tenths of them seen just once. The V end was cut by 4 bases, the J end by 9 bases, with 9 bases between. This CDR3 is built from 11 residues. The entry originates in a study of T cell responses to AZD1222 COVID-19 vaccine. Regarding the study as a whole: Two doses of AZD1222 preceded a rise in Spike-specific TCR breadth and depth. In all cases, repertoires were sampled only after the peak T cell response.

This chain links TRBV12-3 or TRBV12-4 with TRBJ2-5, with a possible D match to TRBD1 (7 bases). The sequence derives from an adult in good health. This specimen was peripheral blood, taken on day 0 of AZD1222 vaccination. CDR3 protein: CASSSRGAQYF. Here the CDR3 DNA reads TGTGCCAGCAGTTCCAGGGGGGCCCAGTACTTC.